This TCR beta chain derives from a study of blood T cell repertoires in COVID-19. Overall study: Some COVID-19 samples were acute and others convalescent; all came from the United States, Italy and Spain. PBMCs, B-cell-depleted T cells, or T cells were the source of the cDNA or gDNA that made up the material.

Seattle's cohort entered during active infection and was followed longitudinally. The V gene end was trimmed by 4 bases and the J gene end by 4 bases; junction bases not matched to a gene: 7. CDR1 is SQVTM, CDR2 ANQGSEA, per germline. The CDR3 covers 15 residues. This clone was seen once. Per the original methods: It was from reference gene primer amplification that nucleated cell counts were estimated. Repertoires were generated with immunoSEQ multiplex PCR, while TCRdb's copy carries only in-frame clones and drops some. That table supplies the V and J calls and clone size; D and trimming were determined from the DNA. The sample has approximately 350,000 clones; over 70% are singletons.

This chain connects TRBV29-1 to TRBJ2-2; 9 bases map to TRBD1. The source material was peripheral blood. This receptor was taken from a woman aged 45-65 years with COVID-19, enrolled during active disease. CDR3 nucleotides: TGCAGCGTTGGTTCGGGACAGGGCCGCACCGGGGAGCTGTTTTTT. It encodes CSVGSGQGRTGELFF.